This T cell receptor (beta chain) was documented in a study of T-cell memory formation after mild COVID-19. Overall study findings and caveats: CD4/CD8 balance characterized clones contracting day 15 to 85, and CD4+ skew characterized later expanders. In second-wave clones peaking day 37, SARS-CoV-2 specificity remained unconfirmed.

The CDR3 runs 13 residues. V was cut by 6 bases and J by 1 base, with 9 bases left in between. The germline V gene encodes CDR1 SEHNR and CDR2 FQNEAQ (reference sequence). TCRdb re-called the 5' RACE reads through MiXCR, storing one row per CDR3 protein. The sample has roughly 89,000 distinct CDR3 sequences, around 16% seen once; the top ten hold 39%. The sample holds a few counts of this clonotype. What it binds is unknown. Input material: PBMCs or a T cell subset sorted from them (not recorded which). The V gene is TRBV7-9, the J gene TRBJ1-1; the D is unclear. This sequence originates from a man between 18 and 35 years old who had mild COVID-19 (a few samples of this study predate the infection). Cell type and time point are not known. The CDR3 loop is CASSPPGNTEAFF. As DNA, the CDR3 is TGTGCCAGCAGTCCTCCTGGGAACACTGAAGCTTTCTTT.